This T cell receptor (beta chain) derives from a study of T cell repertoires in cytomegalovirus infection. Study-level background: Indicated by public TCR beta signatures were CMV infection and matching HLA type.

At least ten counts were recorded for this clonotype. No antigen is known for it. TCRdb re-called the reads with MiXCR, one entry per CDR3 protein. The sample carries more than 400,000 distinct CDR3 sequences, around a quarter recorded once. This CDR3 region has 15 residues. Germline loops: CDR1 MDHEN, CDR2 SYDVKM. Trimming at V came to 4 bases and at J to 2 bases, leaving 4 bases not matched to a gene. General study findings and limits: The ex vivo response was dominated by HLA-C-restricted CMV-specific TCR beta clonotypes. Totalled public TCR beta family frequency picked out people who carried CMV plus the relevant HLA.

The clonotype was recovered from a human donor in good health (CMV status not recorded). Some clones in this sample may be carry-over from other donors' samples. The J gene is TRBJ1-5, the V gene TRBV28; 8 bases align to TRBD1. Sequencing used PBMCs. CDR3 amino acids: CASSSLTGGNQPQHF. The CDR3 nucleotides are TGTGCCAGCAGTTCCCTGACAGGGGGCAATCAGCCCCAGCATTTT.